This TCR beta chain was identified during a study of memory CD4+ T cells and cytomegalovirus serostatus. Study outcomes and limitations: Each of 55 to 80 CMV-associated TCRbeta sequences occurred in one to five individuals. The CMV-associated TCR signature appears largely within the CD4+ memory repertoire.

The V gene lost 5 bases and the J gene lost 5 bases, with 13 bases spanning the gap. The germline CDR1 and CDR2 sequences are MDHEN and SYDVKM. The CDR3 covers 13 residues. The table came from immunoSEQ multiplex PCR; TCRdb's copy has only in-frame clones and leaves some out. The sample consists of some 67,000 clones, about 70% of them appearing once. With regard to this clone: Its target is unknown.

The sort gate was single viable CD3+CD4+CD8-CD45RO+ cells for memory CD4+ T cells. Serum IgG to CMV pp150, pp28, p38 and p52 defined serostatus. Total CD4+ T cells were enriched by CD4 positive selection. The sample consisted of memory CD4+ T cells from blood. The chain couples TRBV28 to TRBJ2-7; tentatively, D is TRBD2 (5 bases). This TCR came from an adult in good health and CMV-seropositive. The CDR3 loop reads CASSIRGGNEQYF. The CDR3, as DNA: TGTGCCAGCAGTATCCGGGGTGGCAACGAGCAGTACTTC.